These T cell receptor beta chains were read from a single sample in a study of Graves' ophthalmopathy and Graves' hyperthyroidism. TCRdb reprocessed the multiplex PCR reads via MiXCR and lists one record per CDR3 protein. Of roughly 230,000 distinct CDR3 sequences in the sample, 20% to 25% were seen once. Specimen: peripheral blood. The receptor source for this set is a woman in her forties or fifties with Graves' ophthalmopathy. The CDR3 runs from the conserved cysteine through the conserved F or W. The order of the fields is J gene, V gene, D gene, clone size, CDR3 DNA, CDR3 protein. The D gene is left open where the match is weak. Clone size is given for some rows only: seen once, a few or many times, or a class if the clone is expanded.

TRBJ1-2 | TRBV7-2 | . | many | TGTGCCAGCAGGTTGGGCCTTCAATATGGCTACACCTTC | CASRLGLQYGYTF
TRBJ2-2 | TRBV24-1 | TRBD1 | . | TGTGCCACCAGTGATCCGGGACAGGGCACCGCGAACACCGGGGAGCTGTTTTTT | CATSDPGQGTANTGELFF
TRBJ2-5 | TRBV2 | TRBD2 | . | TGTGCCAGCAGTCCTACTAGCGGGAGGAAGGGGCAAGAGACCCAGTACTTC | CASSPTSGRKGQETQYF
TRBJ1-1 | TRBV19 | . | many | TGTGCCAGTAGTATACAGGGCACCCGAAGTGAAGCTTTCTTT | CASSIQGTRSEAFF
TRBJ2-7 | TRBV28 | . | many | TGTGCCAGCAGCCGAACCTGGACCGGTACCTACGAGCAGTACTTC | CASSRTWTGTYEQYF
TRBJ1-2 | TRBV30 | TRBD1 | many | TGTGCCTGGAAACCACCGGGACAGGACTTCTATGGCTACACCTTC | CAWKPPGQDFYGYTF
TRBJ2-7 | TRBV29-1 | TRBD2 | . | TGCAGCGTAGCCCGCGGGACTAGTGACGAGCAGTACTTC | CSVARGTSDEQYF
TRBJ1-3 | TRBV30 | . | . | TGTGCCTGGAGGACTGGGGCCCTCTCTGGAAACACCATATATTTT | CAWRTGALSGNTIYF
TRBJ1-2 | TRBV6-1 | . | many | TGTGCCAGCAGTGACAGGTCGGGTGGCTACACCTTC | CASSDRSGGYTF
TRBJ1-5 | TRBV5-4 | . | many | TGTGCCAGCAGCTTGGGGCGGCCGGGTTATAGCAATCAGCCCCAGCATTTT | CASSLGRPGYSNQPQHF
TRBJ2-7 | TRBV24-1 | . | many | TGTGCCACCAGTGATTTGACTAGAAGCGAGCAGTACTTC | CATSDLTRSEQYF
TRBJ2-7 | TRBV5-1 | . | many | TGCGCCAGCAGCTTGGGGTACTACGAGCAGTACTTC | CASSLGYYEQYF
TRBJ1-5 | TRBV5-1 | . | many | TGCGCCAGCAGCTTGGGGGGCCTAAATCAGCCCCAGCATTTT | CASSLGGLNQPQHF
TRBJ1-3 | TRBV7-8 | TRBD1 | . | TGTGCCAGCAGCTTTACAGGGGGCCCCCTCTCTGGAAACACCATATATTTT | CASSFTGGPLSGNTIYF
TRBJ1-1 | TRBV6-1 | . | many | TGTGCCAGCATCTGGGGGGTTGAAAACTTGTACACTGAAGCTTTCTTT | CASIWGVENLYTEAFF
TRBJ2-5 | TRBV11-2 | . | many | TGTGCCAGCAGCCCCATCAGAACGAGGCGAGAGCAAAAGACCCAGTACTTC | CASSPIRTRREQKTQYF
TRBJ2-2 | TRBV6-2/TRBV6-3 | . | many | TGTGCCAGCAGTTTGGGGTACTCCCCCACCGGGGAGCTGTTTTTT | CASSLGYSPTGELFF
TRBJ1-1 | TRBV3-1 | . | few | TGTGCCAGCAGCCTTTCCATTGGGGGCGGGTACACTGAAGCTTTCTTT | CASSLSIGGGYTEAFF
TRBJ2-7 | TRBV6-4 | . | . | TGTGCCAGCAGGGCCCCGGGGTCCTACGAGCAGTACTTC | CASRAPGSYEQYF
TRBJ2-7 | TRBV12-3/TRBV12-4 | TRBD1 | once | TGTGCCAGCAGTTTAGGCCCCGGACAGGGCAGTGCGGGAAAGTACTTC | CASSLGPGQGSAGKYF